This T cell receptor (beta chain) was captured in a study of cytomegalovirus exposure and HLA in healthy donors. The PCR used 60 Vbeta and 13 Jbeta primers. Some clones are missing from TCRdb's copy, which holds only in-frame ones; the method was immunoSEQ multiplex PCR. The sample yields 99,000 or so clones, more than 80% seen once. Germline V CDR1 and CDR2: MNHEY, SMNVEV (reference sequence). This CDR3 has 15 residues. V shed 2 bases and J shed 1 base, with 8 bases lying between them. The rearrangement links TRBV27 to TRBJ2-2, with a possible D match to TRBD2 (5 bases). This TCR was recovered from a man aged 18 to 29 in good health and CMV-seronegative. The sequenced sample consisted of PBMCs. CDR3 region: CASSLERRNTGELFF. For the CDR3, the DNA is TGTGCCAGCAGTTTAGAGCGGAGGAACACCGGGGAGCTGTTTTTT.